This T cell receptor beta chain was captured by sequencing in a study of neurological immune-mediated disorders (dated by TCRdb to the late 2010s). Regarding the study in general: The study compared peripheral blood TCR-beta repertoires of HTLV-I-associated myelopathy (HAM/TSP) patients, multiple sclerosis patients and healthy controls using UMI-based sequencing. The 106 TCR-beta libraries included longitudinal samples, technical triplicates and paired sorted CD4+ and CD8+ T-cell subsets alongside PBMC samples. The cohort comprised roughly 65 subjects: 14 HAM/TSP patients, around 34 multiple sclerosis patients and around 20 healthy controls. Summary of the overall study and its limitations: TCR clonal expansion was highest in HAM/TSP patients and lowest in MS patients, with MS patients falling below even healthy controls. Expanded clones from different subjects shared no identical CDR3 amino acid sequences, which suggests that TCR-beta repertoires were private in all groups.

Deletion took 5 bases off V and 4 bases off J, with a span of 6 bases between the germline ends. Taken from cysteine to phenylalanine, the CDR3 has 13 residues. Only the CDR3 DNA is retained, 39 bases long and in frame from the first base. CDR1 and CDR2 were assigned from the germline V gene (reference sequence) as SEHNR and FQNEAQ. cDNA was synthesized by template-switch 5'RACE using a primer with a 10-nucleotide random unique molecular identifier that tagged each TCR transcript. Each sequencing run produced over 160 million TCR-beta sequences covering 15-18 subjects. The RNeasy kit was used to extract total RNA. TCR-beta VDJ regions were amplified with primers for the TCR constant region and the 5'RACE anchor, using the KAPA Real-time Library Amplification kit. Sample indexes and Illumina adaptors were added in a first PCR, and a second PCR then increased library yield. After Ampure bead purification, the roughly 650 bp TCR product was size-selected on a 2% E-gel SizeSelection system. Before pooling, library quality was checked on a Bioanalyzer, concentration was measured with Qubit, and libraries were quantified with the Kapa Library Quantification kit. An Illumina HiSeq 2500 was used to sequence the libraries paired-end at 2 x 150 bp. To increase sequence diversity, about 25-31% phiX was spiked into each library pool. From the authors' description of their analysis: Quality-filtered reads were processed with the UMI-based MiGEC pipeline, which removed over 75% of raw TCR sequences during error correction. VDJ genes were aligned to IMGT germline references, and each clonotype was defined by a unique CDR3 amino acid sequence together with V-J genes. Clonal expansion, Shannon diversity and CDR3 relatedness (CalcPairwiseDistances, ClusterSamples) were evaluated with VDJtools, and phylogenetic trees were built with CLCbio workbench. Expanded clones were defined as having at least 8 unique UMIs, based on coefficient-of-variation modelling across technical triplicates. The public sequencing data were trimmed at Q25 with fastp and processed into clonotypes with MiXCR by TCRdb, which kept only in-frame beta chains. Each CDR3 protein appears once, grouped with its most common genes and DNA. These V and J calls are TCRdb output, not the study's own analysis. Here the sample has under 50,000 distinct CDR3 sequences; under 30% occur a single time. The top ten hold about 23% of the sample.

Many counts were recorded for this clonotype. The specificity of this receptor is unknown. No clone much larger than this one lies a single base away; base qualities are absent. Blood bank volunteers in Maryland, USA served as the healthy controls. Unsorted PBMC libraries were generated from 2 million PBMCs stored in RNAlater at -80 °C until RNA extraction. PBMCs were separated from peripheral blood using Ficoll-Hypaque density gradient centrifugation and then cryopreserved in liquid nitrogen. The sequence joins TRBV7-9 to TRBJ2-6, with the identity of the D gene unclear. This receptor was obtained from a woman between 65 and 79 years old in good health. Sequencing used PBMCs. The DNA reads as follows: TGTGCCAGCAGCCCCACCGGGGCCAACGTCCTGACTTTC. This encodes CASSPTGANVLTF.